What follows are 27 T cell receptor beta chains derived from one specimen sequenced in a study of blood T cell repertoires in COVID-19. This table comes from immunoSEQ multiplex PCR, and its TCRdb copy is limited to in-frame clones, with some not included. The sample lists some 240,000 clones, about four fifths seen once, with roughly 8% in the top ten. Sequenced material: peripheral blood. These receptor sequences come from a woman older than 75 with COVID-19, enrolled during active disease.

This clone was seen only a few times. The CDR3 DNA follows: TGTGCCAGCAGTGACGGAGTCATCTCTGGAAACACCATATATTTT. Its protein is CASSDGVISGNTIYF. This chain links TRBV2 with TRBJ1-3, with D unclear. Trimming left V 3 bases short and J 0 bases short, with 9 bases between. CDR3 size: 15 residues. Germline CDR1 SNHLY, CDR2 FYNNEI.

This chain joins TRBV5-5 and TRBJ1-2, with D perhaps matching TRBD1 (5 bases). Between the trimmed V and J ends, which lost 6 bases and 4 bases, there was a span of 10 bases. The germline V gene encodes CDR1 SGHKS and CDR2 YYEKEE (reference sequence). The CDR3 length is 12 residues. CDR3 loop: CASNLGGYGYTF. CDR3 bases: TGTGCCAGCAATCTGGGGGGCTATGGCTACACCTTC.

The V call is TRBV30, the J call TRBJ2-2, with D perhaps matching TRBD1 (5 bases). This CDR3 region has 15 residues. The germline CDR1 and CDR2 sequences are GTSNPN and SVGIG (reference sequence). V dropped 8 bases and J dropped 7 bases, with 23 bases sitting between them. The CDR3 DNA follows: TGTGCCGGTCGGCAGGGTTCTTTCCGTCTCGGGGAGCTGTTTTTT. Its protein is CAGRQGSFRLGELFF.

The genes are TRBV7-9 and TRBJ2-3; a weak D match, TRBD2 (6 bases). Germline V gene data show CDR1 as SEHNR and CDR2 as FQNEAQ (reference sequence). The CDR3 runs 16 residues. V lost 3 bases and J 0 bases, leaving 13 bases between the germline ends. CDR3 DNA sequence: TGTGCCAGCAGCTTTGGCAGCGGGCTGAGCACAGATACGCAGTATTTT. It yields the protein CASSFGSGLSTDTQYF.

The rearrangement joins TRBV3-1 (or the pseudogene TRBV3-2) to TRBJ1-4; 10 bases are a match to TRBD1. Germline CDR1 LGHDT, CDR2 YNNKEL (reference sequence). The CDR3 runs to 14 residues. V lost 1 base to trimming and J lost 10 bases; unmatched junction nucleotides: 3. CDR3 residues: CASSQGTGGVKLFF. The CDR3 nucleotides are TGTGCCAGCAGCCAAGGGACAGGGGGTGTAAAACTGTTTTTT.

The V call is TRBV5-8, the J call TRBJ1-5; 7 positions match TRBD1. The germline CDR1 and CDR2 sequences are SGHTS and YDEGEE. V dropped 3 bases and J dropped 2; count of bases not matched to a gene: 8. CDR3 length: 16 amino acids. In nucleotides, the CDR3 is TGTGCCAGCAGCTCGGGACAGTTGCTTGGCAATCAGCCCCAGCATTTT. This sequence encodes CASSSGQLLGNQPQHF.

In its sample, this clone was seen a few times. The chain has TRBV7-3 and TRBJ2-1; D might be TRBD2 (5 bases). Trimming shortened V by 1 base and J by 4 bases, and 14 bases separated the two germline ends. The germline gives CDR1 SGHTA, CDR2 FQGTGA. The CDR3 sequence is 16 residues long. The CDR3 region has the DNA TGTGCCAGCAGCTTAAGGGGAGTGACTACTTACAATGAGCAGTTCTTC. This translates into CASSLRGVTTYNEQFF.

The chain is built from TRBV11-3 and TRBJ2-5, with TRBD2 matching 9 bases. V dropped 4 bases and J dropped 5; count of bases not matched to a gene: 11. Germline V gives CDR1 SGHNT, CDR2 YENEEA. The CDR3 consists of 16 residues. CDR3: CASSSESGGPGETQYF. As DNA, the CDR3 is TGTGCCAGCAGCTCCGAAAGCGGGGGGCCAGGGGAGACCCAGTACTTC. The whole variable domain, remainder taken from reference TRBV11-3 and TRBJ2-5, is EAGVVQSPRYKIIEKKQPVAFWCNPISGHNTLYWYLQNLGQGPELLIRYENEEAVDDSQLPKDRFSAERLKGVDSTLKIQPAELGDSAVYLCASSSESGGPGETQYFGPGTRLLVL.

The chain recombines TRBV19 with TRBJ2-3; TRBD2 is a possible D gene (6 bases). The CDR3 is 14 residues long. V lost 6 bases to trimming and J lost 5 bases, with 15 bases between them. Germline V gene data show CDR1 as LNHDA and CDR2 as SQIVND (reference sequence). The CDR3 protein is CASRTAGGGDTQYF. The CDR3 DNA reads as TGTGCCAGTAGGACAGCCGGGGGTGGAGATACGCAGTATTTT.

A remark on this clone: This could be a read error, since a much larger clone is one nucleotide away. Different DNA sequences within this sample yield the same CDR3. This chain links TRBV2 with TRBJ2-2; 7 positions agree with TRBD1. The CDR3 extends over 14 amino acids. V gave up 6 bases and J gave up 1 base; unmatched junction bases: 2. The germline V gene has CDR1 SNHLY and CDR2 FYNNEI. CDR3 protein: CASRDRVNTGELFF. The CDR3 nucleotides are TGTGCCAGCAGAGACAGGGTGAACACCGGGGAGCTGTTTTTT.

This chain joins TRBV9 and TRBJ2-1; 8 bases are a match to TRBD2. The J segment lost 5 bases and the V segment lost 0 bases, leaving 1 base of the junction unmatched. The CDR3 is made up of 14 amino acids. CDR1 and CDR2 from the germline V gene are SGDLS and YYNGEE. CDR3 sequence reads: CASSVVAGNNEQFF. The CDR3 bases are TGTGCCAGCAGCGTAGTAGCGGGGAACAATGAGCAGTTCTTC.

The chain combines TRBV7-9 with TRBJ1-2; D unclear. The V end lost 6 bases, the J end lost 8 bases, and 10 bases lay between the germline ends. The CDR3 runs to 11 residues. CDR1 is SEHNR and CDR2 is FQNEAQ in the germline V gene (reference sequence). The CDR3 loop reads CASRSGVGYTF. The CDR3 DNA sequence: TGTGCCAGCAGAAGCGGGGTCGGCTACACCTTC. The full variable domain, in which reference TRBV7-9 and TRBJ1-2 provide the parts outside the CDR3, is DTGVSQNPRHKITKRGQNVTFRCDPISEHNRLYWYRQTLGQGPEFLTYFQNEAQLEKSRLLSDRFSAERPKGSFSTLEIQRTEQGDSAMYLCASRSGVGYTFGSGTRLTVV.

V and J are TRBV7-9 and TRBJ1-4; 7 bases are a match to TRBD1. The CDR3 sequence is 14 residues long. Per the germline V gene, CDR1 is SEHNR and CDR2 is FQNEAQ (reference sequence). Unmatched junction bases numbered 5, after V lost 5 bases and J lost 5 bases. CDR3: CASSRQGKNEKLFF. Here the CDR3 DNA reads TGTGCCAGCAGCCGACAGGGCAAGAATGAAAAACTGTTTTTT.

This chain joins TRBV6-6 and TRBJ1-1, with D unclear. V lost 8 bases to trimming and J lost 6 bases, with 13 bases between them. Per germline, CDR1 MNHNY and CDR2 SVGAGI (reference sequence). The CDR3 runs to 12 residues. The CDR3 sequence is CASVFTLAEAFF. Here the CDR3 DNA reads TGTGCCAGCGTTTTTACTCTCGCTGAAGCTTTCTTT.

The rearrangement uses TRBV19 and TRBJ2-7; D is unresolved. Germline assignment: CDR1 LNHDA and CDR2 SQIVND (reference sequence). V shed 7 bases and J shed 6 bases, with 19 bases lying between them. The CDR3 runs to 14 residues. CDR3 in DNA: TGTGCCAGTACCCCCCAGGCGTGGGCTGGCGAGCAGTACTTC. Protein product: CASTPQAWAGEQYF.

The V and J genes are TRBV5-1 and TRBJ1-3, with TRBD1 as a possible D gene (5 bases). Germline V CDR1 and CDR2: SGHRS, YFSETQ. The CDR3 covers 18 residues. Trimming removed 4 bases from V and 2 bases from J, with 22 bases in between. In DNA form, the CDR3 reads TGCGCCAGCAGCCCCAATCGGGGGGAACTCTCACCTGGAAACACCATATATTTT. This codes for CASSPNRGELSPGNTIYF.

V gene TRBV19 combines with J gene TRBJ2-1, with TRBD2 identical over 7 bases. The CDR3 loop spans 15 amino acids. Losses at the gene ends were 11 bases for V and 4 bases for J; bases not matched to a gene: 14. The germline gives CDR1 LNHDA, CDR2 SQIVND (reference sequence). In nucleotides, the CDR3 is TGTGCCTCCCGGGGGGAGTCTCTACCTTACAATGAGCAGTTCTTC. This translates into CASRGESLPYNEQFF. Variable domain in full (rest from reference TRBV19 and TRBJ2-1): DGGITQSPKYLFRKEGQNVTLSCEQNLNHDAMYWYRQDPGQGLRLIYYSQIVNDFQKGDIAEGYSVSREKKESFPLTVTSAQKNPTAFYLCASRGESLPYNEQFFGPGTRLTVL.

With respect to this clone: Different DNA sequences within this sample yield the same CDR3. V and J are TRBV18 and TRBJ1-4, with D tentatively TRBD1 (5 bases). CDR3 length equals 15 residues. V was clipped by 3 bases and J by 0 bases, with 8 bases between them. CDR1 KGHSH and CDR2 LQKENI come from the germline V gene. Here the CDR3 reads CASSPDRATNEKLFF. The DNA of the CDR3 is TGTGCCAGCTCACCCGACAGAGCAACTAATGAAAAACTGTTTTTT. The full variable domain, its missing parts supplied by reference TRBV18 and TRBJ1-4, is NAGVMQNPRHLVRRRGQEARLRCSPMKGHSHVYWYRQLPEEGLKFMVYLQKENIIDESGMPKERFSAEFPKEGPSILRIQQVVRGDSAAYFCASSPDRATNEKLFFGSGTQLSVL.

The J gene is TRBJ2-2, the V gene TRBV7-2; D may be TRBD2 (6 bases). Trimming cost V 4 bases and J 5 bases, with 14 bases left between them. This CDR3 region has 15 residues. Germline lookup yields CDR1 SGHTA and CDR2 FQGNSA. CDR3 protein: CASSSRGVRTGELFF. The DNA of the CDR3 is TGTGCCAGCAGCTCGCGCGGGGTTCGAACCGGGGAGCTGTTTTTT.

The chain recombines TRBV25-1 with TRBJ2-7; TRBD1 matches at 8 bases. Germline values: CDR1 MGHDK, CDR2 SYGVNS. V lost 3 bases to trimming and J lost 4 bases; unmatched junction nucleotides: 5. This CDR3 has 14 amino acids. Here the CDR3 reads CASSETGDWYEQYF. In nucleotides, the CDR3 is TGTGCCAGCAGTGAGACAGGGGACTGGTACGAGCAGTACTTC.

The chain couples TRBV29-1 to TRBJ1-1, with D maybe TRBD1 (5 bases). Trimming took off 8 bases at V and 0 bases at J, with 13 bases between the two ends. This CDR3 spans 13 amino acids. The germline gives CDR1 SQVTM, CDR2 ANQGSEA. CDR3 region: CSIRQFVNTEAFF. Written as DNA, the CDR3 is TGCAGCATCCGACAGTTCGTGAACACTGAAGCTTTCTTT.

This sequence joins TRBV7-9 and TRBJ2-1, with unresolved D. Germline CDR1 SEHNR, CDR2 FQNEAQ (reference sequence). This CDR3 has 15 residues. V shed 5 bases and J shed 4 bases, with 15 bases lying between them. The CDR3 here is CASSPVRDIYNEQFF. CDR3 nucleotides: TGTGCCAGCAGCCCTGTCCGAGACATTTACAATGAGCAGTTCTTC.

The gene calls are TRBV7-9 and TRBJ1-5; D unclear. V shed 11 bases and J shed 2 bases, with 13 bases lying between them. CDR3 length equals 13 residues. Germline V gives CDR1 SEHNR, CDR2 FQNEAQ (reference sequence). CDR3 DNA: TGTGCCGGCTCTGGCGGGGGCAATCAGCCCCAGCATTTT. Protein product: CAGSGGGNQPQHF.

This clone appeared a few times. This chain joins TRBV5-1 and TRBJ1-2; 7 bases align to TRBD1. V was pared by 4 bases and J by 2 bases, with 5 bases of the junction left unmatched. The CDR3 has 14 amino acids. CDR1 is SGHRS and CDR2 is YFSETQ in the germline V gene. CDR3 sequence: CASSRGTVNYGYTF. Written as DNA, the CDR3 is TGCGCCAGCAGCCGAGGGACAGTCAACTATGGCTACACCTTC.

The gene calls are TRBV10-3 and TRBJ2-5, with 7 positions matching TRBD2. V was clipped by 3 bases and J by 5 bases; unmatched bases: 6. The CDR3 spans 14 residues. Germline V lookup: CDR1 ENHRY, CDR2 SYGVKD. The CDR3 DNA follows: TGTGCCATCAGTGATGAGGGGCGGGGGGAGACCCAGTACTTC. This encodes CAISDEGRGETQYF.

The chain couples TRBV28 to TRBJ2-1; 8 bases match TRBD2. Per the germline V gene, CDR1 is MDHEN and CDR2 is SYDVKM. J was trimmed by 1 base and V by 6 bases; bases with no gene match: 5. The CDR3 extends over 15 amino acids. The CDR3 loop reads CASRTLAGSYNEQFF. CDR3 DNA sequence: TGTGCCAGCAGGACATTAGCGGGATCCTACAATGAGCAGTTCTTC.

The chain combines TRBV30 with TRBJ1-6, with a tentative D call TRBD1 (6 bases). The germline V gene has CDR1 GTSNPN and CDR2 SVGIG (reference sequence). The length of the CDR3 is 12 residues. Trimming cost V 5 bases and J 13 bases, with 15 bases left between them. The CDR3 DNA reads as TGTGCCTGGGGAGTTTTACAGGGTCCCCTCCACTTT. It translates to CAWGVLQGPLHF.